This T cell receptor beta chain appears in the sequencing data of a study of Ad26.COV2.S vaccination and SARS-CoV-2 variants. Study in general: The vaccine Ad26.COV2.S was put into the muscle once, or twice with 56 days between. Study-wide results and caveats: Vaccine recipients showed a spike-specific TCR breadth that was higher than in placebo recipients. Whether participants received vaccine or placebo, their non-spike TCR breadth was similar. A substantial breadth of spike-specific CD8+ and CD4+ T cell responses after vaccination has been reported.

Clones were sequenced by immunoSEQ multiplex PCR, and TCRdb holds only the in-frame ones, with some missing. The sample includes roughly 300,000 clones, about 89% seen only once; the top ten take roughly 5%. Regarding treatment: roughly 18 received Ad26.COV2.S at low or high dose, single or two shots; a few received placebo; per-sample allocation not given. Day 63 after the first vaccine or placebo injection was the time point for sampling. A word on this clone: The antigen remains undetermined.

Germline V gives CDR1 LNHDA, CDR2 SQIVND (reference sequence). CDR3 length equals 15 residues. J gave up 0 bases and V 3 bases, and 4 bases lay outside the gene matches. The chain is built from TRBV19 and TRBJ2-7, with TRBD2 matching 8 bases. The sequencing used peripheral blood, collected in a trial of Ad26.COV2.S vaccine versus placebo. The sequence was collected from a person aged 18 to 59 who received the Ad26.COV2.S COVID-19 vaccine or a placebo. In DNA form, the CDR3 reads TGTGCCAGTAGTATTCGGGGGGGTTCCTCCTACGAGCAGTACTTC. Its protein product is CASSIRGGSSYEQYF. Full variable domain (outside the CDR3, taken from reference TRBV19 and TRBJ2-7): DGGITQSPKYLFRKEGQNVTLSCEQNLNHDAMYWYRQDPGQGLRLIYYSQIVNDFQKGDIAEGYSVSREKKESFPLTVTSAQKNPTAFYLCASSIRGGSSYEQYFGPGTRLTVT.